A selection of T cell receptor beta chains follows, all from one sample in a study of CD8 T cells in ankylosing spondylitis. Using its own MiXCR run on the 5' RACE reads, TCRdb lists one record per CDR3 protein. The data show about 700,000 distinct CDR3 sequences, 15% to 20% seen once. Sequenced sample: blood, either unsorted or a sorted T cell fraction (not recorded which). The receptors come from a male donor with ankylosing spondylitis. Each CDR3 is given with its conserved first and last residue. The D gene is left open where the match is weak. Clone size appears in some rows only: once, few, many, or a class for an expanded clone.

cdr3_length j_call v_call d_call clone_size cdr3_aa cdr3_nt
14 TRBJ1-2 TRBV24-1 NA few CATSDKTVTNGYTF TGTGCCACCAGTGATAAGACAGTTACAAATGGCTACACCTTC
16 TRBJ2-7 TRBV20-1 NA NA CSARVGLGRGIDEQYF TGCAGTGCTAGAGTAGGTTTGGGCAGGGGTATAGACGAGCAGTACTTC
14 TRBJ2-3 TRBV5-1 NA NA CASSFFQATDTQYF TGCGCCAGCAGCTTTTTCCAGGCCACAGATACGCAGTATTTT
18 TRBJ2-3 TRBV2 TRBD2 NA CASSEEGSSGSTADTQYF TGTGCCAGCAGTGAAGAGGGCTCTAGCGGGAGTACCGCAGATACGCAGTATTTT
14 TRBJ1-2 TRBV7-2 TRBD1 NA CASSDLTGGYGYTF TGTGCCAGCAGCGATTTGACAGGGGGTTATGGCTACACCTTC
13 TRBJ2-7 TRBV18 TRBD1 few CASSPPQGDEQYF TGTGCCAGCTCACCACCACAGGGGGACGAGCAGTACTTC
17 TRBJ2-1 TRBV3-1 TRBD2 NA CASSRSGLAGSYNEQFF TGTGCCAGCAGCCGGTCCGGACTAGCGGGCTCCTACAATGAGCAGTTCTTC
15 TRBJ1-4 TRBV5-1 NA many CASSPRPGNGEKLFF TGCGCCAGCAGCCCCCGCCCGGGGAATGGCGAAAAACTGTTTTTT
15 TRBJ2-7 TRBV10-1 NA few CASINQDSNTYEQYF TGCGCCAGCATTAACCAGGACAGTAATACCTACGAGCAGTACTTC
14 TRBJ1-1 TRBV7-9 TRBD1 few CASTPGQGDTEAFF TGTGCCAGCACCCCGGGACAGGGGGACACTGAAGCTTTCTTT
14 TRBJ2-7 TRBV20-1 NA few CSAEGGGHSYEQYF TGCAGTGCCGAAGGAGGGGGCCACTCCTACGAGCAGTACTTC
12 TRBJ2-3 TRBV9 NA few CASSVSGGLQYF TGTGCCAGCAGCGTTTCGGGCGGATTGCAGTATTTT
16 TRBJ2-2 TRBV7-8 NA NA CASGLLRDLSTGELFF TGTGCCAGCGGATTGCTCCGGGACTTGAGCACCGGGGAGCTGTTTTTT
14 TRBJ2-5 TRBV20-1 TRBD2 NA CSARTSGRKETQYF TGCAGTGCCAGGACTAGCGGGAGGAAAGAGACCCAGTACTTC
15 TRBJ1-4 TRBV7-8 TRBD1 NA CASSLGGTVINPLFF TGTGCCAGCAGCTTAGGGGGGACAGTCATTAACCCGCTGTTTTTT
18 TRBJ2-2 TRBV12-5 TRBD2 NA CASGFRPEASGPGGELFF TGTGCTAGTGGTTTTCGTCCCGAGGCTAGCGGGCCGGGCGGGGAGCTGTTTTTT
13 TRBJ2-7 TRBV20-1 NA few CSPRQSNNYEQYF TGCAGTCCTAGACAGAGCAATAACTACGAGCAGTACTTC
15 TRBJ1-5 TRBV6-5 NA few CASSWGGGSNQPQHF TGTGCCAGCAGTTGGGGGGGCGGGAGCAATCAGCCCCAGCATTTT
16 TRBJ2-5 TRBV28 NA few CASSQGGIAAQETQYF TGTGCCAGCAGTCAAGGGGGGATAGCGGCCCAAGAGACCCAGTACTTC
14 TRBJ2-4 TRBV7-9 TRBD1 NA CASSLPGQGDIQYF TGTGCCAGCAGCTTGCCGGGACAGGGCGACATTCAGTACTTC